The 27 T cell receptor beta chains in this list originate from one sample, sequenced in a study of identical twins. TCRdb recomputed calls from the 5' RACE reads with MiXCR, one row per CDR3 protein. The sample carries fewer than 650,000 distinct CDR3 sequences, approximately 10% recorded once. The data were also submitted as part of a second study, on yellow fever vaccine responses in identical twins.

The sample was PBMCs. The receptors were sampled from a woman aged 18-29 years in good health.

The CDR3 is CASSYARTLEQETQYF. The DNA for the CDR3 is TGTGCCAGCAGTTACGCGAGAACTCTCGAACAAGAGACCCAGTACTTC. The chain has TRBV6-5 and TRBJ2-5, with D hard to call. Between the trimmed V and J ends, which lost 2 bases and 2 bases, there was a span of 15 bases. Germline V gene lookup returns CDR1 MNHEY and CDR2 SVGAGI. The CDR3 sequence is 16 residues long.

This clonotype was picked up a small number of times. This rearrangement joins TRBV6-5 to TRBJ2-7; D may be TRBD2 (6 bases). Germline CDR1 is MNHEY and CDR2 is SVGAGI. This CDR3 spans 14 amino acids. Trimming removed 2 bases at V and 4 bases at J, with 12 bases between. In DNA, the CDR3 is TGTGCCAGCAGTTACGCTAGCGCCGCATACGAGCAGTACTTC. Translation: CASSYASAAYEQYF.

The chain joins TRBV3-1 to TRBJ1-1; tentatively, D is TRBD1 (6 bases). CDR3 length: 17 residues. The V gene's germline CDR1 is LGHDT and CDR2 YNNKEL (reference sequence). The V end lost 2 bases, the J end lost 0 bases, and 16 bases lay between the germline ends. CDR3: CASSQLHRGQMNTEAFF. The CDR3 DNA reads TGTGCCAGCAGCCAACTGCATAGGGGACAAATGAACACTGAAGCTTTCTTT.

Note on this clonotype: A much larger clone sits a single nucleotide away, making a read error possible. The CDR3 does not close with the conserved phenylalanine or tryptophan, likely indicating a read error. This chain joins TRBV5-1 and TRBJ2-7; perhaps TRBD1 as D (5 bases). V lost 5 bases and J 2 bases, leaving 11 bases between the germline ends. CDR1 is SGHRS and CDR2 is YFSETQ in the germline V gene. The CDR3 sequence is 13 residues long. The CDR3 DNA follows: TGCGCCAGCAGTTTCCAGGGTACCTACGAGCAGTACATC. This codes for CASSFQGTYEQYI.

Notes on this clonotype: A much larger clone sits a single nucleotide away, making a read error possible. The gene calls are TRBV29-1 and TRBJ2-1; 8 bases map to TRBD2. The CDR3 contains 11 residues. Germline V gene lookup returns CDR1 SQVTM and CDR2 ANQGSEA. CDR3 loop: CSALRGDEQIF. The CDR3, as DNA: TGCAGCGCTCTGCGGGGGGATGAGCAGATCTTC.

The CDR3 DNA reads TGTGCCAGCAGCCAAGAGGAGGGGGTCCTGAACGAGCAGTACTTC. It codes for CASSQEEGVLNEQYF. The rearrangement links TRBV4-2 to TRBJ2-7; D may correspond to TRBD1 or TRBD2 (6 bases each). Germline CDR1 reads LGHNA; CDR2 reads YNFKEQ. The CDR3 has 15 residues. Deletions cut 0 bases from V and 5 bases from J, with 14 bases between.

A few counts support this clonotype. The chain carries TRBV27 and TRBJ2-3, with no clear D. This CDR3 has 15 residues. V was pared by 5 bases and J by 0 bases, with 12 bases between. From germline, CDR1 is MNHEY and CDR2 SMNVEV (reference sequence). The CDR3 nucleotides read TGTGCCAGCAGTCCAGTCCGCTTTAGCACAGATACGCAGTATTTT. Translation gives CASSPVRFSTDTQYF.

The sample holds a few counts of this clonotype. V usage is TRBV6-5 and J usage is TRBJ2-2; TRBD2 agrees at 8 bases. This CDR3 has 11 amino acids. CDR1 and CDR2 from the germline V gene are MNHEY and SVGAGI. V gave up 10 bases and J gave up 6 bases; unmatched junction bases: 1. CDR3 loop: CATGRAGELFF. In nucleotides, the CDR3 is TGTGCCACCGGGAGGGCCGGGGAGCTGTTTTTT.

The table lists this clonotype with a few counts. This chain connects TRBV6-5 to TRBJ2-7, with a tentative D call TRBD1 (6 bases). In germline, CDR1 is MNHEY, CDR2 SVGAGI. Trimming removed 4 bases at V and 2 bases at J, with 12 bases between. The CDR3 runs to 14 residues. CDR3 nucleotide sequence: TGTGCCAGCAGTTTTGTACAGGGAACCTACGAGCAGTACTTC. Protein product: CASSFVQGTYEQYF.

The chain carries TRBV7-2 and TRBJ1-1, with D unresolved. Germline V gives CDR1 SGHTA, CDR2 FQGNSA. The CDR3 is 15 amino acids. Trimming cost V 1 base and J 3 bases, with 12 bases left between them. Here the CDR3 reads CASSLDPTTYTEAFF. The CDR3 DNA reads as TGTGCCAGCAGCTTAGATCCGACAACTTACACTGAAGCTTTCTTT.

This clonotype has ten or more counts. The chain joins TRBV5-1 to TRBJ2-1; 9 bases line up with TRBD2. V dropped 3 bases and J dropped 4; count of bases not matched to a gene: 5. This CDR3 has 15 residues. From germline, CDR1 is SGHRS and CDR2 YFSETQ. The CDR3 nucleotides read TGCGCCAGCAGCTATTCTAGCGGGGCATACAATGAGCAGTTCTTC. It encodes CASSYSSGAYNEQFF. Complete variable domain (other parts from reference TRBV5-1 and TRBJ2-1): KAGVTQTPRYLIKTRGQQVTLSCSPISGHRSVSWYQQTPGQGLQFLFEYFSETQRNKGNFPGRFSGRQFSNSRSEMNVSTLELGDSALYLCASSYSSGAYNEQFFGPGTRLTVL.

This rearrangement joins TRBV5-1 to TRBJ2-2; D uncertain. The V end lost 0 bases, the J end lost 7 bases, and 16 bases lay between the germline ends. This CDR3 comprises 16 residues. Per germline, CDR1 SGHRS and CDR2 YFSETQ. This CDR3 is CASSLAFQVIGGELFF. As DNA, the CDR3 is TGCGCCAGCAGCTTGGCCTTTCAGGTGATCGGCGGGGAGCTGTTTTTT. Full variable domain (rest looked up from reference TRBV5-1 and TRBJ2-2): KAGVTQTPRYLIKTRGQQVTLSCSPISGHRSVSWYQQTPGQGLQFLFEYFSETQRNKGNFPGRFSGRQFSNSRSEMNVSTLELGDSALYLCASSLAFQVIGGELFFGEGSRLTVL.

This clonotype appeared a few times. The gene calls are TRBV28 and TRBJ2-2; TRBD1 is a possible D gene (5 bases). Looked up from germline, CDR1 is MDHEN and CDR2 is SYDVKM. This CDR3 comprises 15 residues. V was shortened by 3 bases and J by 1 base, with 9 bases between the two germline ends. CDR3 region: CASSFIDRNTGELFF. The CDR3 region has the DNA TGTGCCAGCAGTTTCATCGACAGGAACACCGGGGAGCTGTTTTTT. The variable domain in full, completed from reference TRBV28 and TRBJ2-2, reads DVKVTQSSRYLVKRTGEKVFLECVQDMDHENMFWYRQDPGLGLRLIYFSYDVKMKEKGDIPEGYSVSREKKERFSLILESASTNQTSMYLCASSFIDRNTGELFFGEGSRLTVL.

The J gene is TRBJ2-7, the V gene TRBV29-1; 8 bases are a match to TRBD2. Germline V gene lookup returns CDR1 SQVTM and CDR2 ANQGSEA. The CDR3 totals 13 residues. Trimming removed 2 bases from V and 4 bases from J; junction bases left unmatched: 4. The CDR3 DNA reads TGCAGCGTTGAACGGCGGGGGGAATACGAGCAGTACTTC. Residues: CSVERRGEYEQYF.

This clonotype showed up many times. The CDR3 protein is CASGLVLGQANLGQFF. In nucleotides, the CDR3 is TGTGCTAGTGGTTTGGTACTGGGACAGGCCAACCTAGGGCAGTTCTTC. The gene calls are TRBV12-5 and TRBJ2-1, with TRBD1 matching 8 bases. Germline loops: CDR1 LGHNT, CDR2 FRNRAP. Trimming cost V 0 bases and J 12 bases; bases outside gene matches: 13. This CDR3 region has 16 residues. The variable domain in full, with the rest retrieved from reference TRBV12-5 and TRBJ2-1, is DARVTQTPRHKVTEMGQEVTMRCQPILGHNTVFWYRQTMMQGLELLAYFRNRAPLDDSGMPKDRFSAEMPDATLATLKIQPSEPRDSAVYFCASGLVLGQANLGQFFGPGTRLTVL.

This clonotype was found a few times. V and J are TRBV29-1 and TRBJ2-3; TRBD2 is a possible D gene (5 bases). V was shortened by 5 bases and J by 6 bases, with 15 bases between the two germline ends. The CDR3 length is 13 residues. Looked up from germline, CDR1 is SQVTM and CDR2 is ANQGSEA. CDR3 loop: CSVRTWGTDTQYF. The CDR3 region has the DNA TGCAGCGTTAGGACTTGGGGTACGGATACGCAGTATTTT.

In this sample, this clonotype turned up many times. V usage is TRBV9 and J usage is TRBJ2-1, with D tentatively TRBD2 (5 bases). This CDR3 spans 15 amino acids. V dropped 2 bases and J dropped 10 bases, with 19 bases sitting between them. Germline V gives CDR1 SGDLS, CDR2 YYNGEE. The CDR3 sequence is CASSVEPLRAEEQFF. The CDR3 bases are TGTGCCAGCAGCGTCGAACCCCTGAGGGCCGAAGAGCAGTTCTTC.

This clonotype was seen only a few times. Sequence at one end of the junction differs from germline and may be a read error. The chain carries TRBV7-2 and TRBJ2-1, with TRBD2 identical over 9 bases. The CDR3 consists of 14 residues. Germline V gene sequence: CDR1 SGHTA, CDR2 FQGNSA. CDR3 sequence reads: CASSLAGPHNEQFF. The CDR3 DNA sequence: TGTGCCAGCAGCCTAGCGGGACCCCACAATGAGCAGTTCTTC.

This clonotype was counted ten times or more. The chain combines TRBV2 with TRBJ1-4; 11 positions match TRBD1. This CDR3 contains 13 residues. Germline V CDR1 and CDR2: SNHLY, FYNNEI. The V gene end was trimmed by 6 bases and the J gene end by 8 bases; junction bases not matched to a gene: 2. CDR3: CASRGQGGEKLFF. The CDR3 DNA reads TGTGCCAGCAGGGGACAGGGGGGCGAAAAACTGTTTTTT. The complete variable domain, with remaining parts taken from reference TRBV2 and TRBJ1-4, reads EPEVTQTPSHQVTQMGQEVILRCVPISNHLYFYWYRQILGQKVEFLVSFYNNEISEKSEIFDDQFSVERPDGSNFTLKIRSTKLEDSAMYFCASRGQGGEKLFFGSGTQLSVL.

CDR3 protein: CASSVANAADTQYF. CDR3 nucleotides: TGTGCCAGCAGCGTCGCCAATGCGGCAGATACGCAGTATTTT. This chain uses TRBV9 with TRBJ2-3; no clear D. Germline lookup yields CDR1 SGDLS and CDR2 YYNGEE. V shed 2 bases and J shed 4 bases, with 11 bases lying between them. This CDR3 is 14 amino acids long. The full variable domain, its missing parts supplied by reference TRBV9 and TRBJ2-3, is DSGVTQTPKHLITATGQRVTLRCSPRSGDLSVYWYQQSLDQGLQFLIQYYNGEERAKGNILERFSAQQFPDLHSELNLSSLELGDSALYFCASSVANAADTQYFGPGTRLTVL.

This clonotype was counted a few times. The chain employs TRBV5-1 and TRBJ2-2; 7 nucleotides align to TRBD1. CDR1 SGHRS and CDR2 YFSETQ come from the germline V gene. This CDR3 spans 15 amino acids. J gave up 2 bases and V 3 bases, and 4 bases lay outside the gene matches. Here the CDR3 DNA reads TGCGCCAGCAGCTGGACAGGAACAAACACCGGGGAGCTGTTTTTT. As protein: CASSWTGTNTGELFF.

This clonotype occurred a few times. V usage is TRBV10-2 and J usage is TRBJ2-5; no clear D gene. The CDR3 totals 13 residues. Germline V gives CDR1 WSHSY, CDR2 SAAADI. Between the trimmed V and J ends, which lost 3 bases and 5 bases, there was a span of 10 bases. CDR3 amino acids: CASSDPYRETQYF. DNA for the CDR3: TGCGCCAGCAGTGATCCGTATCGGGAGACCCAGTACTTC.

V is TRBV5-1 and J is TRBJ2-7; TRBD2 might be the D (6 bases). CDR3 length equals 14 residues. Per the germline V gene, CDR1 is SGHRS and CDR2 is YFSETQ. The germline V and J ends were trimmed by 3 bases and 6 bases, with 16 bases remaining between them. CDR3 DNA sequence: TGCGCCAGCAGCTCCGGGACTCCCATGTCCGAGCAGTACTTC. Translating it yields CASSSGTPMSEQYF.

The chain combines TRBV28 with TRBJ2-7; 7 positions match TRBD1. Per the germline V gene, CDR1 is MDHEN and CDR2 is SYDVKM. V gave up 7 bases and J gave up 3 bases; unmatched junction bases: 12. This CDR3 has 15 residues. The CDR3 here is CASKQTGYAIYEQYF. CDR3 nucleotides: TGTGCCAGCAAACAGACAGGGTATGCTATCTACGAGCAGTACTTC.

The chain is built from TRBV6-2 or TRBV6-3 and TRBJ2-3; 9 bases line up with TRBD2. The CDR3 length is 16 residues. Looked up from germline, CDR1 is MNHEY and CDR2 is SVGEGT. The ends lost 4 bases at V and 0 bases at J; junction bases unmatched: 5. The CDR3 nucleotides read TGTGCCAGCAGTTCCGAGCGGGGGGCCAGCACAGATACGCAGTATTTT. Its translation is CASSSERGASTDTQYF.

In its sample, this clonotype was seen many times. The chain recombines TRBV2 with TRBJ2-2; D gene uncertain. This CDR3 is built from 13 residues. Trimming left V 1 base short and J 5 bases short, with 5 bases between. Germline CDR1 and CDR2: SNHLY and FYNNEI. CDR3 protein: CASSEGRTGELFF. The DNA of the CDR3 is TGTGCCAGCAGTGAAGGGAGAACCGGGGAGCTGTTTTTT.

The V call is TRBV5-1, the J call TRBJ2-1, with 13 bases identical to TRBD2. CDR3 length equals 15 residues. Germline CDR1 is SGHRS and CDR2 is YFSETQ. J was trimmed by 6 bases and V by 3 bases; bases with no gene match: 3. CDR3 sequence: CASSWTSGSANEQFF. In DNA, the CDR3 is TGCGCCAGCAGCTGGACTAGCGGGAGTGCCAATGAGCAGTTCTTC.